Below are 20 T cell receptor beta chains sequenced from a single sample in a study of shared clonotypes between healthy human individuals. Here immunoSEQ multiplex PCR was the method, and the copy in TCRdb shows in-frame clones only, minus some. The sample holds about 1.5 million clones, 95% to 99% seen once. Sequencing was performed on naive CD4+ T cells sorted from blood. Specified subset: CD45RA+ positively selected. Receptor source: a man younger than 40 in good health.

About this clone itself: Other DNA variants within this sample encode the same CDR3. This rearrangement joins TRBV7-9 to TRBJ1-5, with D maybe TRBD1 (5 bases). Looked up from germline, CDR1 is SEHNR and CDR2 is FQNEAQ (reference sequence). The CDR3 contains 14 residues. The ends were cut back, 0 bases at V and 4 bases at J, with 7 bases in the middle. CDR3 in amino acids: CASSLAGTNQPQHF. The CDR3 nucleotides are TGTGCCAGCAGCTTAGCGGGGACTAATCAGCCCCAGCATTTT. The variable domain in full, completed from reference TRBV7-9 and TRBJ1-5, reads DTGVSQNPRHKITKRGQNVTFRCDPISEHNRLYWYRQTLGQGPEFLTYFQNEAQLEKSRLLSDRFSAERPKGSFSTLEIQRTEQGDSAMYLCASSLAGTNQPQHFGDGTRLSIL.

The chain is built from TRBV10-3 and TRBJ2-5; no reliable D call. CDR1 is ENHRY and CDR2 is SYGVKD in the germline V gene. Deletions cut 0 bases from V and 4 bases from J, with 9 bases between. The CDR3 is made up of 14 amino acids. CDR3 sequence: CAISESASAETQYF. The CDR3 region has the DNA TGTGCCATCAGTGAGTCGGCCTCGGCAGAGACCCAGTACTTC.

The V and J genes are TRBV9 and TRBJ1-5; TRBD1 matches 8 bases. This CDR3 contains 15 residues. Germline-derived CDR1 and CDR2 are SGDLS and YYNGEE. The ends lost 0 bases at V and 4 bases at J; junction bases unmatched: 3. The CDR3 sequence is CASSVAGDRNQPQHF. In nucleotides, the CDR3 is TGTGCCAGCAGCGTAGCCGGGGACAGGAATCAGCCCCAGCATTTT.

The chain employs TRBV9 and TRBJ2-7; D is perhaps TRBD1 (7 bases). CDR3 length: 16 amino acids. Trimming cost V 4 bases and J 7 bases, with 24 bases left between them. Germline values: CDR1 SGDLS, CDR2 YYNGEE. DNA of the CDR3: TGTGCCAGCAGCCCAGCACCGGGACAGATCCGGGGGGAGCAGTACTTC. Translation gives CASSPAPGQIRGEQYF.

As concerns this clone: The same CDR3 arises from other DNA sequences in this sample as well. CDR3: CASSPRTGGDTQYF. The DNA of the CDR3 is TGCGCCAGCAGCCCGCGAACAGGGGGAGATACGCAGTATTTT. The chain joins TRBV5-1 to TRBJ2-3, with 8 bases identical to TRBD1. V lost 4 bases, J lost 5 bases, and 6 bases stayed unmatched. This CDR3 spans 14 amino acids. Germline V gives CDR1 SGHRS, CDR2 YFSETQ.

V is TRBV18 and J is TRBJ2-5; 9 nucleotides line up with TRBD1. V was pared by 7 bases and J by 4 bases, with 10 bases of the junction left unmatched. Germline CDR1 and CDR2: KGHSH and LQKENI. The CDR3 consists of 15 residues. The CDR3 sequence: CASLDSGQGGETQYF. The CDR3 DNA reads TGTGCCAGCTTAGACTCGGGACAGGGAGGAGAGACCCAGTACTTC.

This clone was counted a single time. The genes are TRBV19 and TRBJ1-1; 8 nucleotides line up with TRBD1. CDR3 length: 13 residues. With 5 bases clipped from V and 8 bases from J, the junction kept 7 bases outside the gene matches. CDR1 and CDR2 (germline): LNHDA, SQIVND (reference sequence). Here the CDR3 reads CASSPTRDREAFF. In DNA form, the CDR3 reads TGTGCCAGTAGTCCCACCCGGGACAGGGAAGCTTTCTTT.

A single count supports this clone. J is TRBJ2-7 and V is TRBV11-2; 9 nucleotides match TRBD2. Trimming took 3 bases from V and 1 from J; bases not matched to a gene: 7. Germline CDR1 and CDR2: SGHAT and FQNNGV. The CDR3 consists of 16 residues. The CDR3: CASSFYGGRASYEQYF. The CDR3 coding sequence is TGTGCCAGCAGCTTCTATGGCGGGAGGGCTTCCTACGAGCAGTACTTC. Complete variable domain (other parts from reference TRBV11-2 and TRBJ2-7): EAGVAQSPRYKIIEKRQSVAFWCNPISGHATLYWYQQILGQGPKLLIQFQNNGVVDDSQLPKDRFSAERLKGVDSTLKIQPAKLEDSAVYLCASSFYGGRASYEQYFGPGTRLTVT.

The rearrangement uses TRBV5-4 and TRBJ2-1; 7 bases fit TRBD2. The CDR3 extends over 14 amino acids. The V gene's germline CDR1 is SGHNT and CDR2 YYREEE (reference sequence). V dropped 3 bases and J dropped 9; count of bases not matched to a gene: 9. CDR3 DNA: TGTGCCAGCAGCTCGTCCGGCGGGAGAGGTGAGCAGTTCTTC. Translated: CASSSSGGRGEQFF.

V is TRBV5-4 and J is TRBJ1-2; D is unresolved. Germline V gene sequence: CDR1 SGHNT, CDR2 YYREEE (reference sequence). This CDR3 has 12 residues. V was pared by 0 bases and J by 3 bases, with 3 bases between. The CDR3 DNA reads TGTGCCAGCAGCTTGGGGGACTATGGCTACACCTTC. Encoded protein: CASSLGDYGYTF.

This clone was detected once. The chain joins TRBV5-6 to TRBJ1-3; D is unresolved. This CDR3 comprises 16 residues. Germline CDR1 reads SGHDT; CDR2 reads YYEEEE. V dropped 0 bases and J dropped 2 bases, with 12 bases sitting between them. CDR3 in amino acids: CASSLAPGNAGNTIYF. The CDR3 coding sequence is TGTGCCAGCAGCTTGGCCCCGGGGAACGCTGGAAACACCATATATTTT. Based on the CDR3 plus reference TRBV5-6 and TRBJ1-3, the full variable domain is DAGVTQSPTHLIKTRGQQVTLRCSPKSGHDTVSWYQQALGQGPQFIFQYYEEEERQRGNFPDRFSGHQFPNYSSELNVNALLLGDSALYLCASSLAPGNAGNTIYFGEGSWLTVV.

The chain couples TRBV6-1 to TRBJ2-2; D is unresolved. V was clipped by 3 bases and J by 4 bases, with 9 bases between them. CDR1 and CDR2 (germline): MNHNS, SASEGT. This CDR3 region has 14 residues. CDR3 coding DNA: TGTGCCAGCAGTGAGAGAAGAACCACCGGGGAGCTGTTTTTT. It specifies CASSERRTTGELFF.

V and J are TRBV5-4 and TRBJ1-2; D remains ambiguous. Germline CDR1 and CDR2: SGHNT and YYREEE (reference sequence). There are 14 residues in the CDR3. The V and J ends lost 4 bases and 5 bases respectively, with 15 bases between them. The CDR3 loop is CASSPAAIEYGYTF. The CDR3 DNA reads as TGTGCCAGCAGCCCTGCCGCGATTGAATATGGCTACACCTTC.

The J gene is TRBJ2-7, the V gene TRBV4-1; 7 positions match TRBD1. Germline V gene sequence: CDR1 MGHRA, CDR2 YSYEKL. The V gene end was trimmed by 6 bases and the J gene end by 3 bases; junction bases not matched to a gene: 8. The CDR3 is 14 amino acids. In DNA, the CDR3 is TGCGCCAGCAGTCTCAGGCGACAGGGCTACGAGCAGTACTTC. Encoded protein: CASSLRRQGYEQYF.

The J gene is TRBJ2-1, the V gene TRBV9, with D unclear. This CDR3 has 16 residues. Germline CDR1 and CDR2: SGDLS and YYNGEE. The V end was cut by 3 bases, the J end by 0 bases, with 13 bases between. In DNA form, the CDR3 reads TGTGCCAGCAGCGCCAGTGGTCCTAGCTCCTACAATGAGCAGTTCTTC. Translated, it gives CASSASGPSSYNEQFF.

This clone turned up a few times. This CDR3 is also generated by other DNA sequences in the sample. The CDR3 loop is CASSQDRNTEAFF. For the CDR3, the DNA is TGTGCCAGCAGCCAAGATAGGAACACTGAAGCTTTCTTT. The rearrangement uses TRBV14 and TRBJ1-1; no clear D. Deletions cut 0 bases from V and 1 base from J, with 3 bases between. This CDR3 region has 13 residues. CDR1 is SGHDN and CDR2 is FVKESK in the germline V gene.

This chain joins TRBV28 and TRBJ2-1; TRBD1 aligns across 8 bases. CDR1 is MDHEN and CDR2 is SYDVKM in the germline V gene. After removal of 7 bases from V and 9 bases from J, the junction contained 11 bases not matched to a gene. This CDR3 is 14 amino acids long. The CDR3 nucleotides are TGTGCCAGCACCCCTCCGGACAGGGAACGTGAGCAGTTCTTC. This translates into CASTPPDREREQFF.

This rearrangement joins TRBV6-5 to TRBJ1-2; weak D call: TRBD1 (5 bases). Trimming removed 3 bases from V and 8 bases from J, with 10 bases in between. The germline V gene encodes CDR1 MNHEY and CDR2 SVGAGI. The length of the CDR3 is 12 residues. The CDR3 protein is CASSYGNRGYTF. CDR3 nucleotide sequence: TGTGCCAGCAGTTATGGGAACAGGGGCTACACCTTC.

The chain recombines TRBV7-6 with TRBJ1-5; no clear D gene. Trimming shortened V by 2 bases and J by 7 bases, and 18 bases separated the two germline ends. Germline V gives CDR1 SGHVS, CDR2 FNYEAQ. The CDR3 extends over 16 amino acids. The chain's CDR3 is CASSLNGELLGQPQHF. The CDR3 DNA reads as TGTGCCAGCAGCTTAAATGGGGAGTTATTGGGGCAGCCCCAGCATTTT.

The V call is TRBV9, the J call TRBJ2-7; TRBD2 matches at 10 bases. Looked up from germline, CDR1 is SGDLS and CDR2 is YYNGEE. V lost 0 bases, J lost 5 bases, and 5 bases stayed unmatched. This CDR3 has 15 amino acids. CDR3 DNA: TGTGCCAGCAGCGTAGCTGCTAGCGGGAGCAACGAGCAGTACTTC. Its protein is CASSVAASGSNEQYF.